This T cell receptor beta chain was captured in a study of blood T cell repertoires in COVID-19. The wider study: Nucleic acid was either cDNA or gDNA, and it came from T cells, B-cell-depleted T cells, or PBMCs.

Residents of under 25 US areas, aged about 18 to 89 years, made up the participants. Cohorts were based on clinical histories the participants reported. Original analysis: Reference gene primers were amplified, and this amplification served to estimate nucleated cell counts. Clones were read by immunoSEQ multiplex PCR, and TCRdb kept only the in-frame ones, dropping some. The DNA was the basis for D and trimming; V, J and clone size are from that table. The sample consists of under 200,000 clones, 86% of them appearing once. The CDR3 contains 14 residues. The V gene end was trimmed by 4 bases and the J gene end by 2 bases; junction bases not matched to a gene: 5. CDR1 and CDR2 from the germline V gene are SGHRS and YFSETQ.

The chain uses TRBV5-1 and TRBJ2-7; 8 bases agree with TRBD1. This sequence originates from a man aged 35 to 55 with acute COVID-19. The sequenced sample was PBMCs or T cells enriched from blood (not recorded which). The CDR3 bases are TGCGCCAGCAGCGCGGGACAGGCACCCTACGAGCAGTACTTC. Its translation: CASSAGQAPYEQYF.